The subject of this entry is one T cell receptor (beta chain). Its antigen is currently unknown. The sample is drawn from a study of cytotoxic CD8 clonotypes in ibrutinib-treated CLL. Study-wide context: Of a cohort that held roughly eleven relapsed/refractory and some 15 treatment-naive patients, roughly 18 were IGHV unmutated. Treatment had run for a median roughly eleven months, range 6 to 36, when response samples were taken.

Sequencing used immunoSEQ multiplex PCR; TCRdb keeps in-frame clones, though not all of them. The table includes a few hundred thousand clones, roughly two thirds detected once. Findings and limits, study-wide: Public clonotypes (which were uncommon) either contracted or remained stable on treatment.

This sample comprised PBMCs, obtained after 36 months of ibrutinib treatment. The receptor was isolated from a human donor with chronic lymphocytic leukemia.

The CDR3 coding sequence is TGTGCCAGCAGTTTTACGTGGTACGAGCAGTACTTC. Translating gives CASSFTWYEQYF. V is TRBV28 and J is TRBJ2-7; D remains ambiguous. V was clipped by 3 bases and J by 4 bases, with 7 bases between them. The CDR3 extends over 12 amino acids. The V gene's germline CDR1 is MDHEN and CDR2 SYDVKM. Filled out from reference TRBV28 and TRBJ2-7, the complete variable domain reads DVKVTQSSRYLVKRTGEKVFLECVQDMDHENMFWYRQDPGLGLRLIYFSYDVKMKEKGDIPEGYSVSREKKERFSLILESASTNQTSMYLCASSFTWYEQYFGPGTRLTVT.